Listed here are 24 T cell receptor beta chains from one sample, sequenced in a study. Using its own MiXCR run on the RT-PCR reads, TCRdb lists one record per CDR3 protein. The repertoire has approximately 720,000 distinct CDR3 sequences, 14% of them found once; the top ten carry 3.6%. Input material: memory CD4+ T cells from blood. Receptors originate from a female donor in good health, serving as a healthy control.

A word on this clonotype: The junction shows a germline mismatch at one end, possibly a read error. This chain uses TRBV7-3 with TRBJ2-3; TRBD1 aligns across 11 bases. This CDR3 comprises 16 residues. The V gene's germline CDR1 is SGHTA and CDR2 FQGTGA. The CDR3 spells CASSLIGQGALDTQYF. In DNA form, the CDR3 reads TGTGCCAGCAGTTTAATCGGACAGGGGGCGTTAGATACGCAGTATTTT.

CDR3 residues: CASRPSGGFQETQYF. DNA for the CDR3: TGTGCCAGCAGGCCCTCAGGGGGTTTCCAAGAGACCCAGTACTTC. This chain joins TRBV27 and TRBJ2-5; 7 bases agree with TRBD1. The CDR3 runs 15 residues. The V segment lost 6 bases and the J segment 1 base; nucleotides outside the gene matches: 8. Germline values: CDR1 MNHEY, CDR2 SMNVEV (reference sequence).

For the CDR3, the DNA is TGCGCCAGCAGCCAAGAGGGGGGCCCCCGGGACTACGAGCAGTACTTC. Translation gives CASSQEGGPRDYEQYF. V gene TRBV4-3 combines with J gene TRBJ2-7; the D gene could be TRBD1 or TRBD2 (6 bases each). The CDR3 consists of 16 residues. V shed 0 bases and J shed 3 bases, with 15 bases lying between them. Germline V gene sequence: CDR1 LGHNA, CDR2 YSLEER.

This clonotype has ten or more counts. The rearrangement uses TRBV20-1 and TRBJ2-7; unclear D gene. V was shortened by 3 bases and J by 7 bases, with 16 bases between the two germline ends. Germline V gene sequence: CDR1 DFQATT, CDR2 SNEGSKA (reference sequence). The CDR3 extends over 13 amino acids. The CDR3 reads CSASLRPLGEQYF. In nucleotides, the CDR3 is TGCAGTGCTAGTCTCCGTCCCCTGGGTGAGCAGTACTTC.

The chain carries TRBV20-1 and TRBJ2-7; 9 bases fit TRBD2. Germline V gene lookup returns CDR1 DFQATT and CDR2 SNEGSKA (reference sequence). The CDR3 consists of 13 residues. The ends lost 6 bases at V and 0 bases at J; junction bases unmatched: 3. The CDR3 coding sequence is TGCAGTGCCGGACTAGCGCTCTCCTACGAGCAGTACTTC. This sequence encodes CSAGLALSYEQYF.

V usage is TRBV28 and J usage is TRBJ2-3, with a possible D match to TRBD2 (5 bases). Between the trimmed V and J ends, which lost 5 bases and 0 bases, there was a span of 21 bases. This CDR3 region has 18 residues. Germline CDR1 is MDHEN and CDR2 is SYDVKM. The chain's CDR3 is CASSGPEGSRRSTDTQYF. CDR3 sequence (DNA): TGTGCCAGCAGTGGCCCCGAGGGCAGCCGGAGGAGCACAGATACGCAGTATTTT.

V gene TRBV10-2 combines with J gene TRBJ2-1; D possibly matches TRBD1 or TRBD2 (6 bases each). CDR1 and CDR2 from the germline V gene are WSHSY and SAAADI. V was cut by 10 bases and J by 2 bases, with 15 bases left in between. This CDR3 is 14 amino acids long. The CDR3 region is CATLEGVTYNEQFF. CDR3 bases: TGCGCCACCCTGGAGGGGGTTACCTACAATGAGCAGTTCTTC.

This clonotype has at least ten counts. The chain links TRBV20-1 to TRBJ2-3; 7 nucleotides align to TRBD1. The CDR3 loop spans 13 amino acids. V lost 0 bases, J lost 5 bases, and 2 bases stayed unmatched. Germline V CDR1 and CDR2: DFQATT, SNEGSKA (reference sequence). CDR3 sequence: CSARETGIDTQYF. The CDR3 DNA follows: TGCAGTGCTAGAGAGACAGGGATAGATACGCAGTATTTT.

In this sample, this clonotype turned up a few times. The chain carries TRBV27 and TRBJ1-1; no reliable D call. The CDR3 length is 14 residues. Germline CDR1 and CDR2: MNHEY and SMNVEV (reference sequence). V was cut by 2 bases and J by 0 bases, with 7 bases left in between. In DNA, the CDR3 is TGTGCCAGCAGTTTAGATCAGCTGAACACTGAAGCTTTCTTT. It is translated as CASSLDQLNTEAFF.

This clonotype has only one observation. J is TRBJ1-2 and V is TRBV27; no definite D call. Germline V CDR1 and CDR2: MNHEY, SMNVEV (reference sequence). V lost 3 bases, J lost 8 bases, and 13 bases lay in between. The CDR3 is 13 amino acids. Written as DNA, the CDR3 is TGTGCCAGCAGTTTCACCCCCGCGGGAGGCTACACCTTC. Its protein is CASSFTPAGGYTF.

This clonotype was found many times. The CDR3 region is CASNPSEGPYGYTF. The CDR3 DNA sequence: TGTGCCAGCAACCCGAGCGAGGGACCTTATGGCTACACCTTC. V gene TRBV7-9 combines with J gene TRBJ1-2, with a possible D match to TRBD1 (5 bases). V gave up 7 bases and J gave up 5 bases, with 17 bases separating them. This CDR3 region has 14 residues. CDR1 is SEHNR, CDR2 FQNEAQ, per germline (reference sequence).

This clonotype was observed at least ten times. The chain uses TRBV20-1 and TRBJ2-1; D tentatively fits TRBD1 or TRBD2 (5 bases each). Germline V gene lookup returns CDR1 DFQATT and CDR2 SNEGSKA (reference sequence). V was pared by 1 base and J by 4 bases, with 11 bases between. The CDR3 contains 14 residues. The CDR3 sequence is CSARGPGRYNEQFF. DNA of the CDR3: TGCAGTGCTAGAGGCCCGGGGCGATACAATGAGCAGTTCTTC.

The J gene is TRBJ2-7, the V gene TRBV24-1, with 12 bases matching TRBD1. The ends lost 4 bases at V and 7 bases at J; junction bases unmatched: 7. Germline CDR1 reads KGHDR; CDR2 reads SFDVKD. This CDR3 has 15 amino acids. CDR3 loop: CATSESGQGAYEQYF. The CDR3 bases are TGTGCCACCAGTGAATCGGGACAGGGGGCGTATGAGCAGTACTTC.

The DNA of the CDR3 is TGTGCCAGCAGTTACTGGGCTTCCGACACAGATACGCAGTATTTT. Residues: CASSYWASDTDTQYF. V usage is TRBV6-2 or TRBV6-3 and J usage is TRBJ2-3; D remains ambiguous. The CDR3 length is 15 residues. Germline CDR1 reads MNHEY; CDR2 reads SVGEGT. V lost 1 base and J 2 bases, leaving 10 bases between the germline ends.

This clonotype was recorded many times. CDR3 residues: CSVVRDRGYEQYF. The CDR3 coding sequence is TGCAGTGTTGTCCGGGACAGGGGCTACGAGCAGTACTTC. The chain is built from TRBV20-1 and TRBJ2-7; TRBD1 matches 10 bases. The trim removed 7 bases at V and 3 bases at J, leaving 6 bases unmatched. There are 13 residues in the CDR3. Germline assignment: CDR1 DFQATT and CDR2 SNEGSKA (reference sequence).

The rearrangement joins TRBV20-1 to TRBJ2-3; maybe TRBD1 (6 bases). The CDR3 covers 12 residues. V lost 5 bases to trimming and J lost 5 bases, with 11 bases between them. Germline CDR1 and CDR2: DFQATT and SNEGSKA (reference sequence). DNA of the CDR3: TGCAGTGCTCCGGACAGAGAAGATACGCAGTATTTT. Protein sequence: CSAPDREDTQYF.

In its sample, this clonotype was seen a few times. The chain links TRBV24-1 to TRBJ2-3; 9 nucleotides match TRBD1. CDR3 length: 18 residues. Germline V gene data show CDR1 as KGHDR and CDR2 as SFDVKD. V was pared by 3 bases and J by 2 bases, with 11 bases of the junction left unmatched. CDR3 sequence reads: CATSDVRPGQGNTDTQYF. CDR3 DNA: TGTGCCACCAGTGATGTACGCCCGGGACAGGGAAACACAGATACGCAGTATTTT.

In its sample, this clonotype was seen a few times. The V call is TRBV6-2 or TRBV6-3, the J call TRBJ1-1; 7 bases are a match to TRBD1. Trimming took 5 bases from V and 5 from J; bases not matched to a gene: 2. Germline V CDR1 and CDR2: MNHEY, SVGEGT. CDR3 length equals 12 residues. The CDR3 coding sequence is TGTGCCAGCAGTAACAGGGGTACTGAAGCTTTCTTT. Its protein is CASSNRGTEAFF.

V is TRBV6-1 and J is TRBJ2-3; 8 bases map to TRBD1. CDR3 length: 15 amino acids. Trimming took 5 bases from V and 1 from J; bases not matched to a gene: 5. Germline CDR1 is MNHNS and CDR2 is SASEGT. In nucleotides, the CDR3 is TGTGCCAGCAGTACAAAGGACAGGGGCACAGATACGCAGTATTTT. Translated, it gives CASSTKDRGTDTQYF.

Ten or more counts support this clonotype. J is TRBJ2-1 and V is TRBV7-3, with 7 bases lining up with TRBD2. Germline CDR1 is SGHTA and CDR2 is FQGTGA. J was trimmed by 14 bases and V by 5 bases; bases with no gene match: 15. The CDR3 extends over 14 amino acids. The CDR3 region has the DNA TGTGCCAGCAGCCCCCGGGGGGACTCCGCCCCGAAGTTCTTC. As protein: CASSPRGDSAPKFF.

This clonotype was counted a few times. The chain couples TRBV6-1 to TRBJ2-7; 8 bases agree with TRBD2. The V gene's germline CDR1 is MNHNS and CDR2 SASEGT. Trimming took 1 base from V and 0 from J; bases not matched to a gene: 5. This CDR3 spans 16 amino acids. The CDR3 loop reads CASSEDFREGSYEQYF. DNA for the CDR3: TGTGCCAGCAGTGAAGATTTCCGGGAGGGCTCCTACGAGCAGTACTTC.

As for this clonotype: It may be a read error: a sequence one base away is much more abundant. The chain couples TRBV5-1 to TRBJ2-7; TRBD1 aligns across 10 bases. The germline gives CDR1 SGHRS, CDR2 YFSETQ. V shed 3 bases, J shed 7 bases, and the junction held 7 bases outside the gene matches. The CDR3 contains 14 residues. In nucleotides, the CDR3 is TGCGCCAGCAGCTATGACAGGGGGCGTCGGGAGCAGTACTTC. Protein product: CASSYDRGRREQYF.

Worth noting for this clonotype: A read error is possible here, since a much larger clone lies one base away. This chain links TRBV5-4 with TRBJ2-1; no clear D gene. CDR3 size: 15 residues. Trimming took 4 bases from V and 7 from J, leaving 18 bases between them. From germline, CDR1 is SGHNT and CDR2 YYREEE (reference sequence). The CDR3 DNA reads as TGTGCCAGCAGCACGTCGACATCTATCGGGAATGAGCAGTTCTTC. Translated: CASSTSTSIGNEQFF.

At least ten counts were recorded for this clonotype. The V call is TRBV3-1, the J call TRBJ2-7; 7 bases line up with TRBD2. This CDR3 has 15 residues. Unmatched junction bases numbered 12, after V lost 4 bases and J lost 6 bases. Germline values: CDR1 LGHDT, CDR2 YNNKEL (reference sequence). CDR3 region: CASSRGVVPGGEQYF. As DNA, the CDR3 is TGTGCCAGCAGCCGAGGGGTAGTTCCGGGAGGCGAGCAGTACTTC.